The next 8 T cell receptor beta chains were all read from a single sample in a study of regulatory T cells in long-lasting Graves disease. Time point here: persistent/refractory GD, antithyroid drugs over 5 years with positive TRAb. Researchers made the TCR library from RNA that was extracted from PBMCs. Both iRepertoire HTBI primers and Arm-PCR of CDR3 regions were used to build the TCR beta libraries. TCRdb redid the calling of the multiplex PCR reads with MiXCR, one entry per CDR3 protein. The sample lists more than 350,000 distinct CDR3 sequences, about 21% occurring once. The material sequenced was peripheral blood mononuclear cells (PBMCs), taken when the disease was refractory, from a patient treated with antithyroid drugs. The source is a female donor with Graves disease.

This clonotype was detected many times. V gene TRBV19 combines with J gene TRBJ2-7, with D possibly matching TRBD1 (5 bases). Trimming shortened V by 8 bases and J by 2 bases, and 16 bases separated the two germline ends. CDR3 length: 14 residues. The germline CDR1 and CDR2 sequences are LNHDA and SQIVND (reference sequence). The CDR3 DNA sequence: TGTGCCAGTGGACGTCTAGGGGTCCCCTACGAGCAGTACTTC. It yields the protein CASGRLGVPYEQYF.

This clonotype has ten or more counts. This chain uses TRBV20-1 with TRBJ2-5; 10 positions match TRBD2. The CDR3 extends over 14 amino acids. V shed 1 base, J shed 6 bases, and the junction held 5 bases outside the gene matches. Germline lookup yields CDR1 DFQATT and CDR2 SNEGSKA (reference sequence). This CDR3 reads CSARGLAGVQTQYF. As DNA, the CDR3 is TGCAGTGCTAGAGGGCTAGCGGGAGTACAGACCCAGTACTTC.

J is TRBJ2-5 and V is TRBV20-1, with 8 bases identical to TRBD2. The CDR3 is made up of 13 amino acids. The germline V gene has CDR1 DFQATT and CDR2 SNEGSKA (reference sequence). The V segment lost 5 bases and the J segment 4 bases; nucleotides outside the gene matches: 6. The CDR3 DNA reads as TGCAGTGCTGGCCAGCTAGCGGGAGAGACCCAGTACTTC. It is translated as CSAGQLAGETQYF.

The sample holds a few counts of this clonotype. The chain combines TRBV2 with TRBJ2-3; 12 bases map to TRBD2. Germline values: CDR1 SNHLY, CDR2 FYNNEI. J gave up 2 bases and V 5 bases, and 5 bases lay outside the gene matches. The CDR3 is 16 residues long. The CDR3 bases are TGTGCCAGCAGTTGGACTAGCGGGACGTCCACAGATACGCAGTATTTT. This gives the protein CASSWTSGTSTDTQYF.

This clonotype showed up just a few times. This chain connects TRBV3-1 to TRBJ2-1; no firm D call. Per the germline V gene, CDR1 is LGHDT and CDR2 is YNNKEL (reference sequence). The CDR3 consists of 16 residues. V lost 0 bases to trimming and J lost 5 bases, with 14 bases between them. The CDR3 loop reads CASSQDRARGHNEQFF. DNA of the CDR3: TGTGCCAGCAGCCAAGATAGGGCTAGAGGCCACAATGAGCAGTTCTTC.

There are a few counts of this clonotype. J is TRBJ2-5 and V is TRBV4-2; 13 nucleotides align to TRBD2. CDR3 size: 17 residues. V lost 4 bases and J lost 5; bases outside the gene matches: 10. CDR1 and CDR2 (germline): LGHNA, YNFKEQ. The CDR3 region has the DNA TGTGCCAGCAGCCGAGAGGGGACTAGCGGGGACTGGGAGACCCAGTACTTC. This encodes CASSREGTSGDWETQYF.

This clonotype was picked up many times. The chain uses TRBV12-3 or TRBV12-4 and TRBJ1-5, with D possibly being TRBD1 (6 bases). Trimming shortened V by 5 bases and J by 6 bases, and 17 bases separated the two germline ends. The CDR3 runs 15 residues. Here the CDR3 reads CASSLDPTGLQPQHF. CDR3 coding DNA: TGTGCCAGCAGTCTAGACCCGACAGGTCTTCAGCCCCAGCATTTT.

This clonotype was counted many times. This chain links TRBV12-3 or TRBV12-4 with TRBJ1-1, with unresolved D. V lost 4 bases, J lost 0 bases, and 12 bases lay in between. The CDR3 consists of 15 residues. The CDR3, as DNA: TGTGCCAGCAGTTGGCATGTAGAAATGAACACTGAAGCTTTCTTT. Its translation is CASSWHVEMNTEAFF.